The TCR beta chain described here comes from a study of blood T cell repertoires in COVID-19. Overall study: COVID-19 samples, acute and convalescent, were from the United States, Italy and Spain.

Authors' data handling: Estimation of nucleated cell counts was performed using reference gene primer amplification. TCRdb keeps only in-frame clones here, not all; method: immunoSEQ multiplex PCR. V and J calls and clone size are those listed in that table; D and trimming were worked out from the DNA. The repertoire has about 200,000 clones, approximately 84% of them found once; the top ten carry roughly 7%. The length of the CDR3 is 16 residues. V dropped 3 bases and J dropped 5; count of bases not matched to a gene: 13. Germline CDR1 reads DFQATT; CDR2 reads SNEGSKA (reference sequence). This TCR came from a woman older than 75 with COVID-19, enrolled during active disease. Sequencing was performed on peripheral blood. The chain couples TRBV20-1 to TRBJ2-7; 10 bases agree with TRBD1. CDR3 protein: CSASPTGGVPRDEQYF. Here the CDR3 DNA reads TGCAGTGCTAGTCCGACAGGGGGCGTACCTCGCGACGAGCAGTACTTC.